This T cell receptor (beta chain) was recorded in a study of cytomegalovirus exposure and HLA in healthy donors. Germline lookup yields CDR1 SGHNT and CDR2 YENEEA. This CDR3 spans 17 amino acids. The V and J ends lost 4 bases and 0 bases respectively, with 16 bases between them. The sample holds one count of this clone. Its antigen is currently unknown. Vbeta (60) and Jbeta (13) primers were used in the PCR. The repertoire was sequenced with immunoSEQ multiplex PCR; TCRdb's copy has only in-frame clones and lacks some. The table has over 150,000 clones, around four fifths seen once. Study-level results: By a later analysis, the bulk of CMV-associated TCR beta chains appeared HLA-restricted. Productive rates of about 90% or about 30% were seen for most TCR beta V segments in an earlier analysis.

The TCR was taken from a woman aged 25 to 45 in good health and CMV-seropositive. Sequencing was performed on PBMCs. This sequence joins TRBV11-3 and TRBJ2-1, with D possibly being TRBD2 (6 bases). CDR3 region: CASSSSLAPSSYNEQFF. In DNA form, the CDR3 reads TGTGCCAGCAGCTCTTCTCTAGCGCCTAGCTCCTACAATGAGCAGTTCTTC.